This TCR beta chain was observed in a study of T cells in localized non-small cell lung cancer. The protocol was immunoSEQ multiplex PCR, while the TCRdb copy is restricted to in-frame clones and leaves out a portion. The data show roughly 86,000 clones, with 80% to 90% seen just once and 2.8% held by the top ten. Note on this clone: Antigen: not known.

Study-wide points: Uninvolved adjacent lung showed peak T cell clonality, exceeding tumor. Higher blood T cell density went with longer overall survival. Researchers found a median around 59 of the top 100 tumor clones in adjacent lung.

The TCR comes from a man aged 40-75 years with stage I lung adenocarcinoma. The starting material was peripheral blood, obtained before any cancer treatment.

Here the CDR3 reads CASRTRDVDYYEQYF. CDR3 nucleotides: TGTGCCAGTAGAACCCGGGACGTAGACTACTACGAGCAGTACTTC. This chain joins TRBV19 and TRBJ2-7, with D perhaps assigned TRBD1 or TRBD2 (5 bases each). Trimming removed 6 bases from V and 3 bases from J, with 18 bases in between. Germline assignment: CDR1 LNHDA and CDR2 SQIVND (reference sequence). CDR3 size: 15 residues.